This T cell receptor (beta chain) was captured by sequencing in a study of OX40 agonist ivuxolimab in advanced cancers. Study-level background: Patients received ivuxolimab, an agonistic anti-OX40 (CD134) antibody. Partial responses were achieved by three patients: one hepatocellular carcinoma, two cutaneous melanoma.

Trimming took 6 bases from V and 0 from J, leaving 5 bases between them. Germline V gives CDR1 SGHTA, CDR2 FQGTGA. The CDR3 extends over 13 amino acids. Blood specimens came from baseline, cycle 4 day 1, and cycle 7 day 1. Sequenced by immunoSEQ multiplex PCR; TCRdb stores in-frame clones only, minus some. The sample has tens of thousands of clones, nearly 85% seen once. This TCR was recovered from an adult with an advanced solid tumor such as melanoma, head and neck, liver or kidney cancer. This material consisted of CD4+ or CD8+ T cells sorted from blood, taken in a trial of the OX40 agonist ivuxolimab. The J gene is TRBJ2-2, the V gene TRBV7-3; perhaps D is TRBD1 or TRBD2 (5 bases each). The CDR3 DNA reads TGTGCCAGCAGGGGGGCGAACACCGGGGAGCTGTTTTTT. It codes for CASRGANTGELFF.